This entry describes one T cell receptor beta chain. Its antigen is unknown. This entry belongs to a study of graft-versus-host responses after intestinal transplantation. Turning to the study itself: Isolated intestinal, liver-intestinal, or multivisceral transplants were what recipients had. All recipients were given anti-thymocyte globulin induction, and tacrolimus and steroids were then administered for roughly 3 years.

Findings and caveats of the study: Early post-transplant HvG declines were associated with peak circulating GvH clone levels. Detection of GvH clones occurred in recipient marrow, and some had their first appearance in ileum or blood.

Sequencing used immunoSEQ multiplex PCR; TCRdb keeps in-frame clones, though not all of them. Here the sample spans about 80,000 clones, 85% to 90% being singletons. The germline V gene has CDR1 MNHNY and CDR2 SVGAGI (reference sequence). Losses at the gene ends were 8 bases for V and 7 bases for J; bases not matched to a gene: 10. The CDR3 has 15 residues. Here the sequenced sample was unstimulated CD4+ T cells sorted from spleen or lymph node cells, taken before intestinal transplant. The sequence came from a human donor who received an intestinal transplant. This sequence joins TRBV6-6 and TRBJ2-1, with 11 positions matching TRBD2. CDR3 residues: CASQGTSGGRNEQFF. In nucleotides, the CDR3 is TGTGCCAGCCAGGGAACTAGCGGGGGCCGAAATGAGCAGTTCTTC.